The clone carrying this T cell receptor beta chain was seen at least ten times. This sample stems from a study of neurological immune-mediated disorders. Synthesis of cDNA was accomplished via 5'RACE employing 10-nucleotide random UMIs. The output of every sequencing run exceeded 160 million TCR-beta sequences, derived from 15-18 subjects. TCRdb ran MiXCR on the 5' RACE reads and lists one entry per CDR3 protein. The sample includes around 30,000 distinct CDR3 sequences, approximately 2.7% of them seen just once. The unsorted libraries were produced from 2 million PBMCs held at -80 C. The V gene's germline CDR1 is LGHDT and CDR2 YNNKEL (reference sequence). The J segment lost 3 bases and the V segment lost 1 base, leaving 9 bases of the junction unmatched. There are 17 residues in the CDR3.

The specimen was PBMCs. The clonotype comes from a woman aged 45-65 years with multiple sclerosis. V gene TRBV3-1 combines with J gene TRBJ1-5; TRBD1 matches at 7 bases. Here the CDR3 DNA reads TGTGCCAGCAGCCAAGGCGGACAGGCTAATAACAATCAGCCCCAGCATTTT. It encodes CASSQGGQANNNQPQHF.